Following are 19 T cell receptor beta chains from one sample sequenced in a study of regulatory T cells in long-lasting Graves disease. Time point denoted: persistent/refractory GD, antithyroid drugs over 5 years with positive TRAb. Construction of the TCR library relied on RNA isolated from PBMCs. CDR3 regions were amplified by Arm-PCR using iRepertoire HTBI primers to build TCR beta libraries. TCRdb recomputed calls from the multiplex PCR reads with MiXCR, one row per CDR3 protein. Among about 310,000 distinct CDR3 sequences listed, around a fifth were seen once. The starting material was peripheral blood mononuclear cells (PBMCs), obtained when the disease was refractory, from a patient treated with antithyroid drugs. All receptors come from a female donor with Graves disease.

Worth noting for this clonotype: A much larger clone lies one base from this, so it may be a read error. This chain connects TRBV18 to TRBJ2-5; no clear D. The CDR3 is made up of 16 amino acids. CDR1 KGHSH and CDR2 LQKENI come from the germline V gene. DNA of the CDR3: TGTGCCAGCTCCCCCAGGATGCCAGCGCCCCAAGGGACCCAGTACTTC. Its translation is CASSPRMPAPQGTQYF.

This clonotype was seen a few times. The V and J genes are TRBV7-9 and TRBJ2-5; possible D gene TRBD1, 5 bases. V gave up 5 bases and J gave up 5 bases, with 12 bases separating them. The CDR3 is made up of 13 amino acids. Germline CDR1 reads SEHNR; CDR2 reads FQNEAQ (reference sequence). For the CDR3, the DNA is TGTGCCAGCAGCCAAGGGGCTGGGGAGACCCAGTACTTC. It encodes CASSQGAGETQYF.

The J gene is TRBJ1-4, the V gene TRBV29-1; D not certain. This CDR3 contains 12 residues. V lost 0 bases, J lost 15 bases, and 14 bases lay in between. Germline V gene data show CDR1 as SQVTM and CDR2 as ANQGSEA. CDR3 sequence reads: CSVEDLRQELFF. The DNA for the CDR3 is TGCAGCGTTGAAGATCTCAGGCAGGAATTGTTTTTT.

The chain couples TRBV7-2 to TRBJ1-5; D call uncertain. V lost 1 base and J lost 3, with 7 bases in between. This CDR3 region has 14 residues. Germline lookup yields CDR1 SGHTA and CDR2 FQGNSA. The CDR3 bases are TGTGCCAGCAGCTTAGGCAGGTACAATCAGCCCCAGCATTTT. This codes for CASSLGRYNQPQHF.

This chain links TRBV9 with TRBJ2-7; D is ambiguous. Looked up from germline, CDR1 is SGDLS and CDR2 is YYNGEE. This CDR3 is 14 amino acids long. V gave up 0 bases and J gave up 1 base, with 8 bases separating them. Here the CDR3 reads CASSVVMDSYEQYF. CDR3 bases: TGTGCCAGCAGCGTAGTAATGGATTCCTACGAGCAGTACTTC.

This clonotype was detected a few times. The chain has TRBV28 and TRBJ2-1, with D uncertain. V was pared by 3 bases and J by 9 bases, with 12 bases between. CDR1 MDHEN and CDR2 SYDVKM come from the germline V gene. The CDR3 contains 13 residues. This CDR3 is CASSFPQMGEQFF. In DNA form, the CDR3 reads TGTGCCAGCAGTTTCCCCCAGATGGGTGAGCAGTTCTTC.

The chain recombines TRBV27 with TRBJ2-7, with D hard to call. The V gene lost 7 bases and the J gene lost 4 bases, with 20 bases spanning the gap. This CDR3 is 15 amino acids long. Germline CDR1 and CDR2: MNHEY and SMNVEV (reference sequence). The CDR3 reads CASTSWRTTPYEQYF. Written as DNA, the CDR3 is TGTGCCAGCACCTCCTGGCGCACGACTCCTTACGAGCAGTACTTC.

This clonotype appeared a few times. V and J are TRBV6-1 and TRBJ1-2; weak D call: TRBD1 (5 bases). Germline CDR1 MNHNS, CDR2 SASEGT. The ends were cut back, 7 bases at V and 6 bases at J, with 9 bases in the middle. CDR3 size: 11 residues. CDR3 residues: CASKMGDGYTF. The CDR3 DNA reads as TGTGCCAGCAAAATGGGGGATGGCTACACCTTC.

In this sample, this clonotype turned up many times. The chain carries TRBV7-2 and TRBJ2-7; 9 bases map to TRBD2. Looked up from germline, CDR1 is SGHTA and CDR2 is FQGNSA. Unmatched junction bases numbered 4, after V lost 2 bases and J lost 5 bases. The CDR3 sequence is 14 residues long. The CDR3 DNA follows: TGTGCCAGCAGCTTAAGTTCTAGCGGGGACGAGCAGTACTTC. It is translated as CASSLSSSGDEQYF.

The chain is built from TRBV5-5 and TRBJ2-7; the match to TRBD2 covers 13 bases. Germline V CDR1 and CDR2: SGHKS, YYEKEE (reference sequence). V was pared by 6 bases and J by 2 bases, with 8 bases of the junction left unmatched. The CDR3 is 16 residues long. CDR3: CASNYRGTSGAYEQYF. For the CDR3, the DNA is TGTGCCAGCAACTACAGGGGGACTAGCGGGGCCTACGAGCAGTACTTC.

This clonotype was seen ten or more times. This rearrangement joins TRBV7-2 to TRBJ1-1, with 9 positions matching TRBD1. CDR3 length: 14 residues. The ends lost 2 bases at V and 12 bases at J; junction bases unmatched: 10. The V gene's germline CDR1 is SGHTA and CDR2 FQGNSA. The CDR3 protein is CASSLMGTGISPFF. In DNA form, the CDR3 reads TGTGCCAGCAGCTTAATGGGGACAGGGATCTCACCTTTCTTT. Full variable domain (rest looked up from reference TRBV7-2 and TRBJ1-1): GAGVSQSPSNKVTEKGKDVELRCDPISGHTALYWYRQSLGQGLEFLIYFQGNSAPDKSGLPSDRFSAERTGGSVSTLTIQRTQQEDSAVYLCASSLMGTGISPFFGQGTRLTVV.

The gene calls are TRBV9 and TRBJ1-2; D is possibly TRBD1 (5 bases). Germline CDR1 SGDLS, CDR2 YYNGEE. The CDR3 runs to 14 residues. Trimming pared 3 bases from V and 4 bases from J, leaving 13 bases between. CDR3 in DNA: TGTGCCAGCAGCGCCGGGACTAGCCCCTATGGCTACACCTTC. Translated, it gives CASSAGTSPYGYTF.

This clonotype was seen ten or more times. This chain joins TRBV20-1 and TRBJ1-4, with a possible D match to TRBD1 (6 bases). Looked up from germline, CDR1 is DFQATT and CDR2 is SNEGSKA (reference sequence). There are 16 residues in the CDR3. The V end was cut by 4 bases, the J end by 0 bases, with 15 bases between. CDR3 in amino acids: CSANYQGTPTNEKLFF. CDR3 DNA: TGCAGTGCTAATTATCAGGGGACACCAACTAATGAAAAACTGTTTTTT.

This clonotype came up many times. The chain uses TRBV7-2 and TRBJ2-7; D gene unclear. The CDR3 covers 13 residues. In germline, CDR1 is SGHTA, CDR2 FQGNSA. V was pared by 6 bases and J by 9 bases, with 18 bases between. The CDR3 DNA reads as TGTGCCAGCAGTAACCCCATCACGGCTGGGCAGTACTTC. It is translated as CASSNPITAGQYF.

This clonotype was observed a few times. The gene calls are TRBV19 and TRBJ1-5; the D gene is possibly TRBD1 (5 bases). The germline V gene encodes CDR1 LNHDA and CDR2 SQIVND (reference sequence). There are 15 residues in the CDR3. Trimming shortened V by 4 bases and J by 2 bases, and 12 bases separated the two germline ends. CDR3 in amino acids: CASSTPLGGNQPQHF. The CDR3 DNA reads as TGTGCCAGTAGTACGCCCTTGGGGGGCAATCAGCCCCAGCATTTT.

CDR3 protein: CASSRRLLEPEQFF. In DNA, the CDR3 is TGTGCCAGCAGTCGCCGTCTTTTGGAGCCTGAGCAGTTCTTC. This chain links TRBV12-3 or TRBV12-4 with TRBJ2-1; D uncertain. CDR3 length: 14 residues. Trimming took off 5 bases at V and 9 bases at J, with 17 bases between the two ends.

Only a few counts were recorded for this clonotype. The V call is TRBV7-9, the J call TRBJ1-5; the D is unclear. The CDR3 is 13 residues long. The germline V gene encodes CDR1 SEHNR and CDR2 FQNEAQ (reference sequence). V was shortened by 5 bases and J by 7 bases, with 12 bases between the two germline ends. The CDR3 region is CASSNGGGQPQHF. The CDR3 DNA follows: TGTGCCAGCAGCAACGGCGGCGGCCAGCCCCAGCATTTT.

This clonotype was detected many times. CDR3 sequence reads: CASSPRTGGETQYF. The CDR3 nucleotides read TGTGCCAGCAGTCCCCGGACAGGGGGAGAGACCCAGTACTTC. The chain is built from TRBV28 and TRBJ2-5, with 10 bases identical to TRBD1. Germline values: CDR1 MDHEN, CDR2 SYDVKM. V was clipped by 5 bases and J by 4 bases; unmatched bases: 4. The CDR3 runs 14 residues.

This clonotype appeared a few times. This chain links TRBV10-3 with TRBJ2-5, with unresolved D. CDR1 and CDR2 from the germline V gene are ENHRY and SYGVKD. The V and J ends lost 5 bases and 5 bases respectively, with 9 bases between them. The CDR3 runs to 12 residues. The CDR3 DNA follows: TGTGCCATCAGTTCGGAACGGGAGACCCAGTACTTC. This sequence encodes CAISSERETQYF.